This TCR beta chain emerged from a study of shared clonotypes between healthy human individuals. V gave up 3 bases and J gave up 7 bases, with 13 bases separating them. Germline CDR1 is WSHSY and CDR2 is SAAADI. The CDR3 is made up of 14 amino acids. Naive CD8 isolation took CD45RO-negative cells positively selected for CCR7 and excluded terminally differentiated effector memory CD45RA+ cells. Authors' methods: Filtering differed since immunoSEQ provided only junctions, with no quality scores. Assay: immunoSEQ multiplex PCR; the TCRdb copy retains only in-frame clones and omits some. That table furnishes V, J and clone size, whereas the DNA furnished D and trimming. The table records about 2 million clones, 85% to 95% of them present only once.

The genes are TRBV10-2 and TRBJ1-5, with unresolved D. The clonotype was recovered from a man between 18 and 35 years old in good health. The specimen was naive CD8+ T cells sorted from blood. CDR3 DNA: TGCGCCAGCAGTGACATCGACGGGTGGCAGCCCCAGCATTTT. Protein product: CASSDIDGWQPQHF.